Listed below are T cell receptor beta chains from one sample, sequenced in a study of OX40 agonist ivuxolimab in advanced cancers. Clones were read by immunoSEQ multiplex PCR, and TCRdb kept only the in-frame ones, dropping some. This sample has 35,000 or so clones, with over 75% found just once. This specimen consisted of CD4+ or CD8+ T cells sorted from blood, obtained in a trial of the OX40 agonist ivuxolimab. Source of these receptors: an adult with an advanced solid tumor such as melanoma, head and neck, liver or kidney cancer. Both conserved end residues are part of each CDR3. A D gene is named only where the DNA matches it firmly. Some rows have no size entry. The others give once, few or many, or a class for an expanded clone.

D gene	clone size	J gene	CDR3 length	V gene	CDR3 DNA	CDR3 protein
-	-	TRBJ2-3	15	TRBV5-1	TGCGCCAGCAGAAAACAGGGACTCCGCACAGATACGCAGTATTTT	CASRKQGLRTDTQYF
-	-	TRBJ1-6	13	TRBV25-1	TGTGCCAGCAGTGACAGGGGAAATTCACCCCTCCACTTT	CASSDRGNSPLHF
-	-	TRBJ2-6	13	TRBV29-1	TGCAGCGTGGTAAGGACCGGGGCCAACGTCCTGACTTTC	CSVVRTGANVLTF
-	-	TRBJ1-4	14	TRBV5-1	TGCGCCAGCAGCTTGCGGGCCGATAATGAAAAACTGTTTTTT	CASSLRADNEKLFF
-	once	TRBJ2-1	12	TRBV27	TGTGCCAGCGGCGGCAGCCACAATGAGCAGTTCTTC	CASGGSHNEQFF
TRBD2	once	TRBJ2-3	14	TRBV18	TGTGCCAGCTCGCCAAGCGGGGGTGCGGATACGCAGTATTTT	CASSPSGGADTQYF
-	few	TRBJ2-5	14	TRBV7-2	TGTGCCAGCAGCCCCGCCGTGGTTCAAGAGACCCAGTACTTC	CASSPAVVQETQYF
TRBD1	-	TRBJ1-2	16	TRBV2	TGTGCCAGCAGTGAAGCTTCGGGACAGGGTTCGTATGGCTACACCTTC	CASSEASGQGSYGYTF
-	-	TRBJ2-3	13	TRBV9	TGTGCCAGCGAGGGGCTTAACACAGATACGCAGTATTTT	CASEGLNTDTQYF
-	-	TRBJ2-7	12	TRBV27	TGTGCCAGCAGTTCCCAGGGGTACGAGCAGTACTTC	CASSSQGYEQYF
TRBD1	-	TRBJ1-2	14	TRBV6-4	TGTGCCAGCAGTGACCCACAGGGGAGGTATGGCTACACCTTC	CASSDPQGRYGYTF
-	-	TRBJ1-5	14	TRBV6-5	TGTGCCAGCAGTTCCCCCGGGAACAATCAGCCCCAGCATTTT	CASSSPGNNQPQHF
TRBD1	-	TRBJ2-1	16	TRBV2	TGTGCCAGCAGTGAAAGTAGGGGCCACAGGGGAAATGAGCAGTTCTTC	CASSESRGHRGNEQFF
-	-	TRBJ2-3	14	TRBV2	TGTGCCAGCAGGCGCCGGGACAGCACAGATACGCAGTATTTT	CASRRRDSTDTQYF
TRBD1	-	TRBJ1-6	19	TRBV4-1	TGCGCCAGCAGCCAAGTGAGACTACTCCGGGACAGGAATAATTCACCCCTCCACTTT	CASSQVRLLRDRNNSPLHF
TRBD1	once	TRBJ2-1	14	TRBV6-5	TGTGCCAGCAGAAAGGACAGGTTAGGGAATGAGCAGTTCTTC	CASRKDRLGNEQFF
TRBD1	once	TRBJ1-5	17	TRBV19	TGTGCCAGTAGCACGGGACAGGGCCTTTATAGCAATCAGCCCCAGCATTTT	CASSTGQGLYSNQPQHF
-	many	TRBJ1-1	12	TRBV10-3	TGTGCCACTCTAGCAGGGAACACTGAAGCTTTCTTT	CATLAGNTEAFF
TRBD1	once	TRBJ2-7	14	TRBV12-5	TGTGCTAGTGGACCCGGGACAGGGAACGACGAGCAGTACTTC	CASGPGTGNDEQYF
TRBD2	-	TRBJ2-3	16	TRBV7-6	TGTGCCAGCAGCGCCACTAGCGGGGGAAGCACAGATACGCAGTATTTT	CASSATSGGSTDTQYF
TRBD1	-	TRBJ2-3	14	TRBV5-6	TGTGCCAGCAGCCCAGGGGGCAGCTCAGATACGCAGTATTTT	CASSPGGSSDTQYF
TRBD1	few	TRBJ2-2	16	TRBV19	TGTGCCAGTAGTAACCGGGCAGGGGGCATGACCGGGGAGCTGTTTTTT	CASSNRAGGMTGELFF
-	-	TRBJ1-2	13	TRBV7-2	TGTGCCAGCAGCGGAACAGGCTACTATGGCTACACCTTC	CASSGTGYYGYTF
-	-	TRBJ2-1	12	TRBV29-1	TGCAGCGTTGAAGAATGGGGGAGTGAGCAGTTCTTC	CSVEEWGSEQFF
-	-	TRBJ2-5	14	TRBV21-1	TGTGCCAGCAGCAAGGCTCGGGTTCGTGAGACCCAGTACTTC	CASSKARVRETQYF
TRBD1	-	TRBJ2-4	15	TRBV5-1	TGCGCCAGCAGCTTGGACGGGACAGACAAAAACATTCAGTACTTC	CASSLDGTDKNIQYF
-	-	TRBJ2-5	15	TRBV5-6	TGTGCCAGCAGCGACGGGCAGCCCAGGAGGGAGACCCAGTACTTC	CASSDGQPRRETQYF
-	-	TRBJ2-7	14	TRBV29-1	TGCAGCGTTGACGCTGAGGGCGGGACCTACGAGCAGTACTTC	CSVDAEGGTYEQYF
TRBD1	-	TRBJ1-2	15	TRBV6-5	TGTGCCAGCAGTTACGGGACAGGGAGAAGGGGTGGCTACACCTTC	CASSYGTGRRGGYTF
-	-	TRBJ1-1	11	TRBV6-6	TGTGCCAGCAGTTACTGGGCTGAAGCTTTCTTT	CASSYWAEAFF
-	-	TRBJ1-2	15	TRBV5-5	TGTGCCAGCACCGTGGGGGGTGCAGTGAGATATGGCTACACCTTC	CASTVGGAVRYGYTF
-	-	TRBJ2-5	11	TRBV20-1	TGCAGTGCTAGCCGCGTAGAGACCCAGTACTTC	CSASRVETQYF
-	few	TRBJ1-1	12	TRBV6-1	TGTGCCAGCAGGATACAGGGAACTGAAGCTTTCTTT	CASRIQGTEAFF
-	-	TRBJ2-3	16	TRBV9	TGTGCCAGCAGCCCAGGTTCCTTCGGGATCACAGATACGCAGTATTTT	CASSPGSFGITDTQYF
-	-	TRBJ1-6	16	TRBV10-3	TGTGCCATCAGTGAGTCGCGGACAGCCTATAATTCACCCCTCCACTTT	CAISESRTAYNSPLHF
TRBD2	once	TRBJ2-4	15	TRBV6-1	TGTGCCAGCAGAGACATTAGCGGGGGGAAAAACATTCAGTACTTC	CASRDISGGKNIQYF
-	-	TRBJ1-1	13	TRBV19	TGTGCCACCAAGGGTTTAGGGAACACTGAAGCTTTCTTT	CATKGLGNTEAFF
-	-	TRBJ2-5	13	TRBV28	TGTGCCAGCAGTTTTGACGGAAAAGAGACCCAGTACTTC	CASSFDGKETQYF
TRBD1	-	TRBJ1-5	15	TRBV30	TGTGCCTGGAGCAGGGGGCAGGGAGGCAATCAGCCCCAGCATTTT	CAWSRGQGGNQPQHF
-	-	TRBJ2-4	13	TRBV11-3	TGTGCCAGCAGCTTCCAGGGCGGGCACATTCAGTACTTC	CASSFQGGHIQYF
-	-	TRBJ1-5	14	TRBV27	TGTGCCAGCAGTCCGGACGTTAGCAATCAGCCCCAGCATTTT	CASSPDVSNQPQHF
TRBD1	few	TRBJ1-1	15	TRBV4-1	TGCGCCAGCAGCCTATCGGGACAGGGGAACACTGAAGCTTTCTTT	CASSLSGQGNTEAFF
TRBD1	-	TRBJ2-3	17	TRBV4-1	TGCGCCAGCAGCCTCTACGCCGACAGGGTACGCACAGATACGCAGTATTTT	CASSLYADRVRTDTQYF
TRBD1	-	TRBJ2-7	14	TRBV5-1	TGCGCCAGCAGCCGCCGACAGGGTGACTACGAGCAGTACTTC	CASSRRQGDYEQYF
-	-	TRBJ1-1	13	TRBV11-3	TGTGCCAGCAGCTTAGGGAGGAACACTGAAGCTTTCTTT	CASSLGRNTEAFF
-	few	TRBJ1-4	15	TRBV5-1	TGCGCCAGCAGCTTGGTCCCGGGAACTAATGAAAAACTGTTTTTT	CASSLVPGTNEKLFF
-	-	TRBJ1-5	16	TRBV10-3	TGTGCCATCAGTGGCGCGCGGGGTGTAAGCAATCAGCCCCAGCATTTT	CAISGARGVSNQPQHF
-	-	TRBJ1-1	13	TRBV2	TGTGCCAGCACCCTTCGCAGGGACACTGAAGCTTTCTTT	CASTLRRDTEAFF
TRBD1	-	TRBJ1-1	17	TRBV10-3	TGTGCCATCAGGCGGACAGGGGGCTCTGATATGAACACTGAAGCTTTCTTT	CAIRRTGGSDMNTEAFF
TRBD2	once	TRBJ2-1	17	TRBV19	TGTGCCAGTAGTATAGTCACTAGCGGGGGGATCTACAATGAGCAGTTCTTC	CASSIVTSGGIYNEQFF
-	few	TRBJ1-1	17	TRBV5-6	TGTGCCAGCAGCTTGTTTGGGGGCGCGGGAATAGTCTCTGAAGCTTTCTTT	CASSLFGGAGIVSEAFF
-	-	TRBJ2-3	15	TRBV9	TGTGCCAGCAGCGTAGCAGGGGGGAGCACAGATACGCAGTATTTT	CASSVAGGSTDTQYF
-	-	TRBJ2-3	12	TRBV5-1	TGCGCCAGCAGCTTAACGGCAGATACGCAGTATTTT	CASSLTADTQYF
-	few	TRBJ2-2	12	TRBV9	TGTGCCAGCAGCGAGAACACCGGGGAGCTGTTTTTT	CASSENTGELFF
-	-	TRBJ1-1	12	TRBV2	TGTGCCAGCAGAAGACTGAACACTGAAGCTTTCTTT	CASRRLNTEAFF
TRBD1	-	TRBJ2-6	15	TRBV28	TGTGCCAGCAACGACAGGGGATCGGGGGCCAACGTCCTGACTTTC	CASNDRGSGANVLTF